This T cell receptor beta chain is from a study of blood T cell repertoires in COVID-19. Study context: From the United States, Italy and Spain came samples of acute and convalescent COVID-19.

In the original processing: It was from reference gene primer amplification that nucleated cell counts were estimated. TCRdb's copy holds only in-frame clones and misses some; the assay was immunoSEQ multiplex PCR. The V and J calls and clone size were taken over from that table, and D and trimming were inferred from the DNA. This table holds some 45,000 clones, roughly 89% found once. The sequencing input was peripheral blood. This clonotype was sampled from a man between 65 and 80 years old with active COVID-19.

As DNA, the CDR3 is TGTGCCATCAGTGAGGGGAGGTCACCCCTCCACTTT. It encodes CAISEGRSPLHF. J is TRBJ1-6 and V is TRBV10-3; D not resolved. Germline lookup yields CDR1 ENHRY and CDR2 SYGVKD. V lost 2 bases and J lost 10, with 6 bases in between. The CDR3 length is 12 residues.